The clone carrying this T cell receptor beta chain was counted once. Its antigen is currently unknown. CDR3 length: 15 residues. The ends were cut back, 6 bases at V and 6 bases at J, with 19 bases in the middle. The germline V gene encodes CDR1 SGHRS and CDR2 YFSETQ. This entry comes from a study of cytotoxic CD8 clonotypes in ibrutinib-treated CLL. About the study: Responses comprised 25 or so partial and 2 complete; at median around 70 months, 14 remained remitted and roughly 12 progressed. The authors obtained response samples at a median of about 12 months of treatment, range 6 to 36. Study outcomes and limitations: Starting clonality was above that of age-matched healthy donors and tracked circulating CD8+ T-cell counts.

Some clones are missing from TCRdb's copy, which holds only in-frame ones; the method was immunoSEQ multiplex PCR. The data contain about 120,000 clones, approximately 58% of them singletons. Specimen: PBMCs, collected after 24 months of ibrutinib treatment. The receptor comes from a human donor with chronic lymphocytic leukemia. The rearrangement joins TRBV5-1 to TRBJ2-1, with D possibly being TRBD2 (5 bases). The CDR3 protein is CASTNVPVAGNEQFF. In nucleotides, the CDR3 is TGCGCCAGCACTAACGTTCCTGTGGCGGGCAATGAGCAGTTCTTC.